The subject of this entry is one TCR beta chain. These data originate in a study of cytomegalovirus exposure and HLA in healthy donors. The CDR3 runs to 13 residues. Trimming left V 5 bases short and J 6 bases short, with 12 bases between. Germline loops: CDR1 KGHSH, CDR2 LQKENI. Sequenced by immunoSEQ multiplex PCR; TCRdb stores in-frame clones only, minus some. The table includes over 150,000 clones, approximately 96% detected once. Specimen: PBMCs. The origin of this receptor is a woman between 18 and 29 years old in good health and CMV-seronegative. The chain links TRBV18 to TRBJ2-3; a weak D match, TRBD1 (5 bases). The CDR3 DNA reads as TGTGCCAGCTCATCGCAGGGTAGGGATACGCAGTATTTT. Translated, it gives CASSSQGRDTQYF.